Below, 16 T cell receptor beta chains from the same sample are listed, as sequenced in a study of long-term antiretroviral therapy in people with HIV. Version v3.0 of the immunoSEQ assay ran at survey level. Some clones are missing from TCRdb's copy, which holds only in-frame ones; the method was immunoSEQ multiplex PCR. The repertoire holds about 25,000 clones, over 80% seen once, with roughly 9.4% in the top ten. Specimen: unsorted PBMCs, collected 1.8 years before starting antiretroviral therapy. These TCRs come from a man in his fifties or sixties with HIV.

The rearrangement links TRBV10-1 to TRBJ2-7, with 8 nucleotides matching TRBD1. Germline trimming cut 3 bases from V and 4 bases from J; bases unmatched to any gene: 5. The CDR3 consists of 14 residues. Germline values: CDR1 WNHNN, CDR2 SYGVQD (reference sequence). CDR3 DNA sequence: TGCGCCAGCAGTGATGGACAGGGTCTTTACGAGCAGTACTTC. As protein: CASSDGQGLYEQYF.

V gene TRBV5-1 combines with J gene TRBJ2-2; D not resolved. V was trimmed by 4 bases and J by 0 bases, leaving 10 bases between them. The CDR3 spans 15 residues. Germline V CDR1 and CDR2: SGHRS, YFSETQ. Here the CDR3 reads CASSLIPSNTGELFF. The CDR3 DNA reads as TGCGCCAGCAGCCTAATTCCATCGAACACCGGGGAGCTGTTTTTT.

This clone was seen a few times. The chain is built from TRBV9 and TRBJ2-5, with D possibly being TRBD1 or TRBD2 (6 bases each). Germline CDR1 and CDR2: SGDLS and YYNGEE. The V end was cut by 5 bases, the J end by 2 bases, with 13 bases between. This CDR3 comprises 14 residues. CDR3 in DNA: TGTGCCAGCAGTCCGGGGGCAGCTCAAGAGACCCAGTACTTC. Translated, it gives CASSPGAAQETQYF.

The chain is built from TRBV7-9 and TRBJ2-7, with no clear D. Trimming removed 2 bases from V and 6 bases from J, with 5 bases in between. Germline V gene sequence: CDR1 SEHNR, CDR2 FQNEAQ (reference sequence). CDR3 length: 11 amino acids. Written as DNA, the CDR3 is TGTGCCAGCAGCTTATCAGTCGAGCAGTACTTC. It specifies CASSLSVEQYF.

This rearrangement joins TRBV4-3 to TRBJ2-3, with D maybe TRBD2 (5 bases). The CDR3 sequence is 15 residues long. Trimming took 0 bases from V and 4 from J, leaving 11 bases between them. Germline-derived CDR1 and CDR2 are LGHNA and YSLEER. DNA for the CDR3: TGCGCCAGCAGCCAAGAGTGGGTGGAGGCAGATACGCAGTATTTT. It specifies CASSQEWVEADTQYF.

The chain is built from TRBV18 and TRBJ1-5; tentatively, D is TRBD1 (5 bases). Germline V gene sequence: CDR1 KGHSH, CDR2 LQKENI. This CDR3 has 15 residues. Trimming took off 3 bases at V and 3 bases at J, with 12 bases between the two ends. The CDR3 coding sequence is TGTGCCAGCTCACCCCAGGGCAGTCCCAATCAGCCCCAGCATTTT. This codes for CASSPQGSPNQPQHF.

The table lists this clone with a count of one. The chain uses TRBV5-1 and TRBJ1-2; TRBD1 might be the D (6 bases). The V gene lost 4 bases and the J gene lost 4 bases, with 20 bases spanning the gap. This CDR3 is 16 amino acids long. Germline V CDR1 and CDR2: SGHRS, YFSETQ. CDR3 sequence reads: CASSPWPFGQFYGYTF. As DNA, the CDR3 is TGCGCCAGCAGCCCGTGGCCCTTTGGACAGTTCTATGGCTACACCTTC.

This clone was seen a handful of times. The chain employs TRBV6-5 and TRBJ2-1; 11 bases are a match to TRBD2. Germline CDR1 and CDR2: MNHEY and SVGAGI. With 4 bases clipped from V and 9 bases from J, the junction kept 11 bases outside the gene matches. CDR3 length: 16 amino acids. CDR3 in amino acids: CASSWDLAGGRGEQFF. As DNA, the CDR3 is TGTGCCAGCAGTTGGGATCTAGCGGGGGGACGGGGTGAGCAGTTCTTC.

The V and J genes are TRBV6-6 and TRBJ2-1, with D perhaps being TRBD1 or TRBD2 (6 bases each). V was trimmed by 5 bases and J by 7 bases, leaving 21 bases between them. Germline CDR1 is MNHNY and CDR2 is SVGAGI (reference sequence). The CDR3 has 16 residues. This chain's CDR3 is CASSLNGGLLRNEQFF. The CDR3 nucleotides are TGTGCCAGCAGTCTAAATGGGGGGCTCCTTCGGAATGAGCAGTTCTTC.

The rearrangement joins TRBV7-9 to TRBJ2-7; D is perhaps TRBD1 or TRBD2 (6 bases each). The CDR3 loop spans 14 amino acids. V lost 2 bases and J 2 bases, leaving 10 bases between the germline ends. CDR1 and CDR2 from the germline V gene are SEHNR and FQNEAQ (reference sequence). DNA of the CDR3: TGTGCCAGCAGCTTAATCGGGGGCCCCTACGAGCAGTACTTC. This encodes CASSLIGGPYEQYF.

The rearrangement links TRBV7-2 to TRBJ1-2; D is uncertain. Trimming cost V 4 bases and J 8 bases, with 17 bases left between them. Per the germline V gene, CDR1 is SGHTA and CDR2 is FQGNSA. The CDR3 loop spans 14 amino acids. Written as DNA, the CDR3 is TGTGCCAGCAGCTCCCCGACCCGATATTACGGCTACACCTTC. Its translation: CASSSPTRYYGYTF.

This clone showed up just a few times. This chain uses TRBV5-1 with TRBJ2-2; D call uncertain. Germline CDR1 is SGHRS and CDR2 is YFSETQ. This CDR3 region has 13 residues. Trimming took off 7 bases at V and 3 bases at J, with 10 bases between the two ends. CDR3 loop: CASLSHHTGELFF. CDR3 sequence (DNA): TGCGCCAGCTTATCTCACCACACCGGGGAGCTGTTTTTT.

This clone was found a few times. The chain joins TRBV6-1 to TRBJ2-7; TRBD1 or TRBD2 may be the D gene (5 bases each). V lost 2 bases and J lost 2, with 10 bases in between. Per the germline V gene, CDR1 is MNHNS and CDR2 is SASEGT. The CDR3 loop spans 14 amino acids. The CDR3 loop is CASSEMRGAYEQYF. In DNA form, the CDR3 reads TGTGCCAGCAGTGAAATGAGGGGTGCCTACGAGCAGTACTTC.

The chain combines TRBV9 with TRBJ2-7; TRBD1 agrees at 11 bases. Trimming cost V 3 bases and J 2 bases; bases outside gene matches: 1. Germline CDR1 SGDLS, CDR2 YYNGEE. This CDR3 is built from 14 residues. The CDR3 region has the DNA TGTGCCAGCAGCGAGGGACAGGGGGCCTACGAGCAGTACTTC. It specifies CASSEGQGAYEQYF.

The V gene is TRBV7-8, the J gene TRBJ1-1; 7 bases agree with TRBD1. This CDR3 has 17 residues. Trimming cost V 4 bases and J 0 bases; bases outside gene matches: 11. Germline V gene data show CDR1 as SGHVS and CDR2 as FQNEAQ. This chain's CDR3 is CASSSKSRDRLNTEAFF. The CDR3 DNA sequence: TGTGCCAGCAGCTCGAAAAGTCGGGACAGATTGAACACTGAAGCTTTCTTT.

In its sample, this clone was seen a few times. The gene calls are TRBV29-1 and TRBJ2-1, with D tentatively TRBD2 (5 bases). Trimming removed 7 bases from V and 8 bases from J, with 12 bases in between. The CDR3 is 11 amino acids. CDR1 SQVTM and CDR2 ANQGSEA come from the germline V gene. Here the CDR3 reads CSATSSDEQFF. CDR3 DNA: TGCAGCGCTACTAGTTCTGATGAGCAGTTCTTC.